This T cell receptor beta chain was sequenced for a study of cytomegalovirus exposure and HLA in healthy donors. Study details: Genotyping of 400 or so donors showed that roughly 80% belonged to the Caucasian-associated ancestry cluster. Study-wide results and limits: In presence/absence analyses, roughly uniform sequencing depth across donors was assumed. Follow-up analysis later connected one missense variant in DCLRE1C with trimming of TCR beta V- and J-genes.

The PCR used 60 Vbeta and 13 Jbeta primers. Generated by immunoSEQ multiplex PCR, the TCRdb table keeps only in-frame clones and is missing some. This table has over 65,000 clones, roughly 80% appearing once. Notes on this clone: Its antigen is unidentified.

This receptor was identified in a human donor in good health. What was sequenced was PBMCs.

The CDR3: CATRGGSMNTEAFF. Written as DNA, the CDR3 is TGTGCCACCAGGGGAGGGTCGATGAACACTGAAGCTTTCTTT. The chain is built from TRBV6-5 and TRBJ1-1, with D possibly being TRBD1 (6 bases). The CDR3 is made up of 14 amino acids. CDR1 is MNHEY and CDR2 is SVGAGI in the germline V gene. V gave up 10 bases and J gave up 0 bases, with 15 bases separating them.